Presented here are 28 T cell receptor beta chains from one specimen sequenced in a study of shared clonotypes between healthy human individuals. TCRdb keeps only in-frame clones here, not all; method: immunoSEQ multiplex PCR. Of some 1 million clones in the sample, approximately 68% were seen once. Sequences were obtained from memory CD4+ T cells sorted from blood. The subset is: CD45RA-negative fraction. The receptors derive from a man between 18 and 29 years old in good health.

V usage is TRBV18 and J usage is TRBJ2-7; D is perhaps TRBD1 (6 bases). The V and J ends lost 3 bases and 0 bases respectively, with 12 bases between them. CDR1 is KGHSH and CDR2 is LQKENI in the germline V gene. The CDR3 extends over 15 amino acids. This chain's CDR3 is CASSPGGGSSYEQYF. The CDR3 DNA reads TGTGCCAGCTCACCTGGGGGCGGCAGCTCCTACGAGCAGTACTTC. Full variable domain (outside the CDR3, taken from reference TRBV18 and TRBJ2-7): NAGVMQNPRHLVRRRGQEARLRCSPMKGHSHVYWYRQLPEEGLKFMVYLQKENIIDESGMPKERFSAEFPKEGPSILRIQQVVRGDSAAYFCASSPGGGSSYEQYFGPGTRLTVT.

This clone was counted a single time. The rearrangement links TRBV5-1 to TRBJ2-4, with 9 bases matching TRBD1. V lost 4 bases, J lost 0 bases, and 8 bases stayed unmatched. Germline CDR1 SGHRS, CDR2 YFSETQ. The CDR3 runs to 17 residues. CDR3 sequence reads: CASSATGGTLAKNIQYF. The CDR3 nucleotides are TGCGCCAGCAGCGCGACAGGGGGAACGTTAGCCAAAAACATTCAGTACTTC. Variable domain in full (rest from reference TRBV5-1 and TRBJ2-4): KAGVTQTPRYLIKTRGQQVTLSCSPISGHRSVSWYQQTPGQGLQFLFEYFSETQRNKGNFPGRFSGRQFSNSRSEMNVSTLELGDSALYLCASSATGGTLAKNIQYFGAGTRLSVL.

The chain employs TRBV19 and TRBJ2-7; 8 nucleotides match TRBD1. The CDR3 is 14 amino acids. V was clipped by 1 base and J by 5 bases; unmatched bases: 4. Germline values: CDR1 LNHDA, CDR2 SQIVND (reference sequence). CDR3 nucleotides: TGTGCCAGTAGTATAGGGGACAGGTATAACGAGCAGTACTTC. Encoded protein: CASSIGDRYNEQYF.

The rearrangement links TRBV12-1 to TRBJ2-1; TRBD2 reflects the table's D call only, with no check against the DNA. TRBV12-1 is a listed pseudogene. This CDR3 is 15 amino acids long. Written as DNA, the CDR3 is TGTGCCAGCAGTGATCGGTTCGCTTTGGAGCGTGAGCAGTTCTTC. This codes for CASSDRFALEREQFF.

CDR3 coding DNA: TGTGCCAGCTTTGGGGACAGGGGGAATACCGGGGAGCTGTTTTTT. Residues: CASFGDRGNTGELFF. V is TRBV28 and J is TRBJ2-2, with TRBD1 matching 11 bases. This CDR3 has 15 residues. CDR1 and CDR2 from the germline V gene are MDHEN and SYDVKM. V trimming: 8 bases; J trimming: 5 bases; junction bases outside the gene matches: 7.

The rearrangement joins TRBV5-4 to TRBJ2-1; possible D gene TRBD1, 6 bases. V was clipped by 0 bases and J by 0 bases, with 7 bases between them. The CDR3 has 15 residues. Germline CDR1 reads SGHNT; CDR2 reads YYREEE (reference sequence). The CDR3 reads CASSLEGGSYNEQFF. In nucleotides, the CDR3 is TGTGCCAGCAGCTTGGAAGGGGGCTCCTACAATGAGCAGTTCTTC.

The rearrangement joins TRBV10-3 to TRBJ1-1, with 12 bases matching TRBD1. The CDR3 contains 15 residues. CDR1 and CDR2 from the germline V gene are ENHRY and SYGVKD. Losses at the gene ends were 3 bases for V and 6 bases for J; bases not matched to a gene: 5. The CDR3 coding sequence is TGTGCCATCAGTGAAAAAGGGACAGGGGGCTCTGAAGCTTTCTTT. Protein product: CAISEKGTGGSEAFF.

J is TRBJ1-3 and V is TRBV7-9; no clear D. The CDR3 is made up of 16 amino acids. Germline assignment: CDR1 SEHNR and CDR2 FQNEAQ (reference sequence). V lost 0 bases, J lost 0 bases, and 9 bases lay in between. CDR3 bases: TGTGCCAGCAGCTTAGCACTTGCAGTCTCTGGAAACACCATATATTTT. The encoded protein is CASSLALAVSGNTIYF.

The V and J genes are TRBV2 and TRBJ1-3; D unresolved. This CDR3 contains 15 residues. The V end was cut by 2 bases, the J end by 7 bases, with 15 bases between. CDR1 SNHLY and CDR2 FYNNEI come from the germline V gene. The CDR3 DNA reads TGTGCCAGCAGTGAAAGCGGGTTGGAATGGAACACCATATATTTT. Its protein product is CASSESGLEWNTIYF.

The chain links TRBV5-4 to TRBJ2-7; TRBD2 might be the D (6 bases). The CDR3 is 15 residues long. V shed 0 bases and J shed 1 base, with 11 bases lying between them. Germline lookup yields CDR1 SGHNT and CDR2 YYREEE (reference sequence). The CDR3 DNA sequence: TGTGCCAGCAGCTTGGGCGGGACTGAGTCCTACGAGCAGTACTTC. Translated: CASSLGGTESYEQYF.

This clone was seen a few times. The CDR3 spells CASRSGGTTGELFF. In DNA, the CDR3 is TGTGCCAGCAGGAGCGGGGGAACGACCGGGGAGCTGTTTTTT. This chain joins TRBV28 and TRBJ2-2; 8 nucleotides agree with TRBD2. This CDR3 has 14 residues. Germline V CDR1 and CDR2: MDHEN, SYDVKM. The trim removed 6 bases at V and 5 bases at J, leaving 5 bases unmatched.

This chain uses TRBV7-2 with TRBJ2-7; D uncertain. V was pared by 3 bases and J by 3 bases, with 9 bases between. The germline V gene encodes CDR1 SGHTA and CDR2 FQGNSA. This CDR3 contains 13 residues. Here the CDR3 DNA reads TGTGCCAGCAGCTTTGTTACCAGCTACGAGCAGTACTTC. Amino acid sequence: CASSFVTSYEQYF.

The CDR3 sequence: CASSLIDTQYF. The CDR3 DNA follows: TGTGCCAGCAGCTTAATAGATACGCAGTATTTT. The gene calls are TRBV7-9 and TRBJ2-3, with D unclear. Looked up from germline, CDR1 is SEHNR and CDR2 is FQNEAQ (reference sequence). V was trimmed by 2 bases and J by 5 bases, leaving 2 bases between them. This CDR3 has 11 amino acids. The full variable domain, with the rest looked up from reference TRBV7-9 and TRBJ2-3, is DTGVSQNPRHKITKRGQNVTFRCDPISEHNRLYWYRQTLGQGPEFLTYFQNEAQLEKSRLLSDRFSAERPKGSFSTLEIQRTEQGDSAMYLCASSLIDTQYFGPGTRLTVL.

This clone was detected once. The gene calls are TRBV19 and TRBJ1-2; TRBD1 might be the D (5 bases). CDR3 length: 14 residues. The V gene lost 1 base and the J gene lost 4 bases, with 10 bases spanning the gap. Germline lookup yields CDR1 LNHDA and CDR2 SQIVND (reference sequence). CDR3 region: CASSIVGPSYGYTF. The CDR3, as DNA: TGTGCCAGTAGTATAGTGGGACCGAGCTATGGCTACACCTTC.

This sequence joins TRBV14 and TRBJ2-5; TRBD2 agrees at 7 bases. Germline loops: CDR1 SGHDN, CDR2 FVKESK. Trimming cost V 4 bases and J 4 bases; bases outside gene matches: 3. This CDR3 has 13 residues. CDR3 sequence reads: CASSLRLAETQYF. For the CDR3, the DNA is TGTGCCAGCAGCCTCAGACTAGCAGAGACCCAGTACTTC.

This rearrangement joins TRBV5-4 to TRBJ2-5; 7 bases are a match to TRBD2. CDR3 size: 15 residues. V shed 7 bases, J shed 1 base, and the junction held 10 bases outside the gene matches. CDR1 and CDR2 (germline): SGHNT, YYREEE (reference sequence). The CDR3 DNA reads TGTGCCAGCTCCCGAGCGGGGAATATCCAAGAGACCCAGTACTTC. Its protein is CASSRAGNIQETQYF.

The rearrangement joins TRBV4-1 to TRBJ2-4; D gene ambiguous. Germline loops: CDR1 MGHRA, CDR2 YSYEKL. The CDR3 spans 12 residues. Deletions cut 0 bases from V and 9 bases from J, with 6 bases between. Written as DNA, the CDR3 is TGCGCCAGCAGCCAAGAGGTCGGCATTCAGTACTTC. This translates into CASSQEVGIQYF.

In this sample, this clone turned up a few times. V and J are TRBV5-1 and TRBJ1-2, with D perhaps TRBD1 (6 bases). The CDR3 spans 15 residues. Germline-derived CDR1 and CDR2 are SGHRS and YFSETQ. The germline V and J ends were trimmed by 0 bases and 6 bases, with 15 bases remaining between them. The CDR3 sequence: CASSLASPRQDGYTF. The CDR3 nucleotides read TGCGCCAGCAGCTTGGCCTCCCCCAGACAGGATGGCTACACCTTC.

This sequence joins TRBV4-3 and TRBJ2-6; D might be TRBD1 (6 bases). Germline CDR1 is LGHNA and CDR2 is YSLEER. CDR3 length equals 17 residues. V was pared by 1 base and J by 3 bases, with 13 bases between. CDR3 region: CASSQALQGNGANVLTF. CDR3 bases: TGCGCCAGCAGCCAAGCACTACAGGGCAATGGGGCCAACGTCCTGACTTTC.

J is TRBJ1-2 and V is TRBV28, with TRBD1 identical over 7 bases. The CDR3 totals 14 residues. The trim removed 6 bases at V and 5 bases at J, leaving 9 bases unmatched. From germline, CDR1 is MDHEN and CDR2 SYDVKM. The CDR3: CASSMDRPGYGYTF. The DNA for the CDR3 is TGTGCCAGCAGCATGGACAGGCCAGGTTATGGCTACACCTTC.

This chain uses TRBV10-3 with TRBJ2-2; D possibly uses TRBD1 or TRBD2 (5 bases each). The germline CDR1 and CDR2 sequences are ENHRY and SYGVKD. The CDR3 has 13 amino acids. V was clipped by 10 bases and J by 6 bases, with 15 bases between them. The CDR3 loop reads CATWDGQAGELFF. The CDR3 coding sequence is TGTGCCACCTGGGACGGTCAGGCCGGGGAGCTGTTTTTT.

The J gene is TRBJ2-3, the V gene TRBV9, with a weak D call TRBD1 (6 bases). The CDR3 sequence is 14 residues long. Per germline, CDR1 SGDLS and CDR2 YYNGEE. The V and J ends lost 4 bases and 3 bases respectively, with 12 bases between them. The CDR3 here is CASSYGTGTDTQYF. The CDR3 DNA follows: TGTGCCAGCAGCTACGGCACAGGGACAGATACGCAGTATTTT.

The V gene is TRBV7-2, the J gene TRBJ1-2; weak D call: TRBD1 (5 bases). Germline CDR1 is SGHTA and CDR2 is FQGNSA. Deletions cut 0 bases from V and 8 bases from J, with 13 bases between. The CDR3 is made up of 14 amino acids. In DNA form, the CDR3 reads TGTGCCAGCAGCTTAGCGGTCGGGGGTCGGGGCTACACCTTC. Translated, it gives CASSLAVGGRGYTF.

This chain connects TRBV30 to TRBJ1-1; TRBD1 is a possible D gene (5 bases). CDR3 length: 16 residues. Germline CDR1 GTSNPN, CDR2 SVGIG (reference sequence). V lost 0 bases, J lost 6 bases, and 20 bases lay in between. CDR3: CAWSVQASVSSAEAFF. The CDR3 bases are TGTGCCTGGAGTGTACAGGCCTCAGTTTCTTCCGCTGAAGCTTTCTTT.

Concerning this clone itself: Other DNA sequences in the same sample also yield this CDR3. J is TRBJ1-2 and V is TRBV7-9; possibly TRBD1 for D (5 bases). Germline V gives CDR1 SEHNR, CDR2 FQNEAQ (reference sequence). Trimming took 5 bases from V and 2 from J, leaving 9 bases between them. The CDR3 extends over 13 amino acids. CDR3 amino acids: CASSRDSNYGYTF. In nucleotides, the CDR3 is TGTGCCAGCAGCCGCGACAGCAACTATGGCTACACCTTC.

This clone was counted between two and nine times. The identical CDR3 is also encoded by other nucleotide sequences in the sample. The genes are TRBV28 and TRBJ1-5; 8 bases are a match to TRBD1. The CDR3 has 15 residues. The J segment lost 0 bases and the V segment lost 2 bases, leaving 0 bases of the junction unmatched. Germline V gene lookup returns CDR1 MDHEN and CDR2 SYDVKM. The DNA of the CDR3 is TGTGCCAGCAGTTTAGGGACAGGTAGCAATCAGCCCCAGCATTTT. It is translated as CASSLGTGSNQPQHF. Full variable domain (rest looked up from reference TRBV28 and TRBJ1-5): DVKVTQSSRYLVKRTGEKVFLECVQDMDHENMFWYRQDPGLGLRLIYFSYDVKMKEKGDIPEGYSVSREKKERFSLILESASTNQTSMYLCASSLGTGSNQPQHFGDGTRLSIL.

The chain uses TRBV30 and TRBJ2-2; 14 bases agree with TRBD2. The CDR3 is 16 amino acids. J was trimmed by 9 bases and V by 5 bases; bases with no gene match: 11. In germline, CDR1 is GTSNPN, CDR2 SVGIG (reference sequence). The DNA of the CDR3 is TGTGCCTGGGGCCCCCGACTAGCGGGAGGGGCCTGGGAGCTGTTTTTT. It specifies CAWGPRLAGGAWELFF.

The chain carries TRBV28 and TRBJ2-7, with unresolved D. The CDR3 runs to 14 residues. The V end was cut by 3 bases, the J end by 2 bases, with 11 bases between. The germline gives CDR1 MDHEN, CDR2 SYDVKM. The CDR3 protein is CASSFPRYPYEQYF. The CDR3 nucleotides are TGTGCCAGCAGTTTCCCCAGGTACCCCTACGAGCAGTACTTC.